The T cell receptor beta chain described here comes from a study of blood T cell repertoires in COVID-19. At the level of the study: COVID-19 samples from acute and convalescent phases originated in the United States, Italy and Spain. Nucleic acid was either cDNA or gDNA, and it came from T cells, B-cell-depleted T cells, or PBMCs.

Data came from immunoSEQ multiplex PCR; TCRdb stores just in-frame clones and leaves some out. The data hold some 400,000 clones, with more than 75% observed a single time. The Seattle patients joined while their infection was active and were tracked longitudinally afterward. The CDR3 is made up of 14 amino acids. Germline V gene data show CDR1 as KGHSH and CDR2 as LQKENI. Trimming stripped 2 bases from V and 2 bases from J, with 9 bases between. This clone was counted once. The TCR comes from a woman in her thirties with COVID-19, enrolled during active disease. The sequencing input was peripheral blood. The chain combines TRBV18 with TRBJ2-5; perhaps TRBD1 as D (5 bases). CDR3 sequence: CASSPKGIQETQYF. CDR3 nucleotides: TGTGCCAGCTCACCAAAGGGGATACAAGAGACCCAGTACTTC. Variable domain in full (rest from reference TRBV18 and TRBJ2-5): NAGVMQNPRHLVRRRGQEARLRCSPMKGHSHVYWYRQLPEEGLKFMVYLQKENIIDESGMPKERFSAEFPKEGPSILRIQQVVRGDSAAYFCASSPKGIQETQYFGPGTRLLVL.